Presented here are 5 T cell receptor beta chains from one specimen sequenced in a study of graft-versus-host responses after intestinal transplantation. Assay used: immunoSEQ multiplex PCR; TCRdb lists only in-frame clones, some missing. The profile shows 93,000 or so clones, under 95% of them singletons. These receptors have no identified antigens. The sequences come from unstimulated CD8+ T cells sorted from spleen or lymph node cells, collected before intestinal transplant. The receptors were sampled from a human donor who received an intestinal transplant.

This clone was counted a single time. The CDR3 nucleotides are TGTGCCAGCAGCCCGACAGGCTCCTACGAGCAGTACTTC. Amino acid sequence: CASSPTGSYEQYF. The chain joins TRBV2 to TRBJ2-7; maybe TRBD1 (6 bases). This CDR3 has 13 amino acids. The germline V gene encodes CDR1 SNHLY and CDR2 FYNNEI. Trimming left V 6 bases short and J 0 bases short, with 9 bases between.

This chain uses TRBV19 with TRBJ2-1; TRBD1 matches 9 bases. Germline V CDR1 and CDR2: LNHDA, SQIVND (reference sequence). V lost 8 bases and J lost 11; bases outside the gene matches: 7. CDR3 length: 12 amino acids. The CDR3 is CASQTGGNKQFF. The CDR3 nucleotides are TGTGCCAGTCAGACAGGGGGGAATAAGCAGTTCTTC.

This chain connects TRBV16 to TRBJ2-2; D is perhaps TRBD2 (6 bases). Germline lookup yields CDR1 KGHSY and CDR2 FQNENV. This CDR3 comprises 16 residues. V dropped 6 bases and J dropped 1 base, with 15 bases sitting between them. The DNA of the CDR3 is TGTGCCAGCAGTCACGAGACTAGTCTGAACACCGGGGAGCTGTTTTTT. Its translation is CASSHETSLNTGELFF.

The rearrangement uses TRBV5-8 and TRBJ2-1; 10 bases are shared with TRBD2. Germline V gene sequence: CDR1 SGHTS, CDR2 YDEGEE. The V segment lost 1 base and the J segment 3 bases; nucleotides outside the gene matches: 7. The CDR3 totals 17 residues. The CDR3 here is CASSLWVAGGSYNEQFF. CDR3 DNA sequence: TGTGCCAGCAGCTTGTGGGTAGCGGGGGGTAGCTACAATGAGCAGTTCTTC.

V is TRBV5-8 and J is TRBJ2-3; D not resolved. The CDR3 contains 14 residues. Trimming took off 1 base at V and 2 bases at J, with 8 bases between the two ends. Germline CDR1 is SGHTS and CDR2 is YDEGEE. This CDR3 reads CASSLPAFTDTQYF. The CDR3 DNA is TGTGCCAGCAGCTTGCCCGCGTTCACAGATACGCAGTATTTT.